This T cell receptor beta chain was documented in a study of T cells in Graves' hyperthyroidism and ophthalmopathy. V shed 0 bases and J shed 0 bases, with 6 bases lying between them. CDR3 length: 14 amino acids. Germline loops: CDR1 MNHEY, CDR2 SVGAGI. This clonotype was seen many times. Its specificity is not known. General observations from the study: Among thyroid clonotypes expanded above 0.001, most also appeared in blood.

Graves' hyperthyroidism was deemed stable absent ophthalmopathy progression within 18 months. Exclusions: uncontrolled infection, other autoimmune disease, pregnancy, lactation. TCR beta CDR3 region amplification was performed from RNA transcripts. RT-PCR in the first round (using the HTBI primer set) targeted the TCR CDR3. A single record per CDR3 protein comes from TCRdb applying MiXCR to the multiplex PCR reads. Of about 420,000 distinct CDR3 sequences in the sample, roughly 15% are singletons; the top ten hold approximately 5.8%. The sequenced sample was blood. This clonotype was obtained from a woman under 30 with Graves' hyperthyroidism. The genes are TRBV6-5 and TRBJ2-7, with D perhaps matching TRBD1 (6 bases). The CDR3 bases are TGTGCCAGCAGTTACTCGGACAGCTCCTACGAGCAGTACTTC. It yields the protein CASSYSDSSYEQYF.